What follows is one TCR beta chain and its context. The antigen remains unidentified. This sample was taken from a study of regulatory T cells in long-lasting Graves disease. Study results and limitations: Lower TCR diversity characterized persistent Graves' patients relative to newly diagnosed patients. Persistent patients shared 2,741 public clonotypes among themselves. Newly diagnosed patients shared fewer, at some 900.

Specified time point: newly diagnosed GD, antithyroid drugs for less than 3 months. The TCR library used RNA extracted from PBMCs. A volume of roughly 9.1 milliliters of peripheral blood was collected in EDTA tubes. CDR3 regions were amplified by Arm-PCR using iRepertoire HTBI primers to build TCR beta libraries. A single record per CDR3 protein comes from TCRdb applying MiXCR to the multiplex PCR reads. The table has 200,000 to 250,000 distinct CDR3 sequences, roughly 19% seen once. The junction had 13 bases not matched to a gene; V was cut back by 3 bases and J by 1 base. Germline lookup yields CDR1 DFQATT and CDR2 SNEGSKA (reference sequence). The CDR3 has 17 amino acids. These data were likewise used in another study, on T cells in Graves' hyperthyroidism and ophthalmopathy. As that report states: Model output signaled ophthalmopathy a median 6.5 months ahead of onset.

The input for sequencing was peripheral blood mononuclear cells (PBMCs), taken at new diagnosis, from a patient treated with antithyroid drugs. This TCR came from a woman aged 30 to 39 with Graves disease. The chain links TRBV20-1 to TRBJ2-7; 9 bases match TRBD1. CDR3 residues: CSASEAQVGTGSYEQYF. CDR3 nucleotide sequence: TGCAGTGCTAGTGAGGCCCAGGTGGGGACAGGGTCCTACGAGCAGTACTTC.